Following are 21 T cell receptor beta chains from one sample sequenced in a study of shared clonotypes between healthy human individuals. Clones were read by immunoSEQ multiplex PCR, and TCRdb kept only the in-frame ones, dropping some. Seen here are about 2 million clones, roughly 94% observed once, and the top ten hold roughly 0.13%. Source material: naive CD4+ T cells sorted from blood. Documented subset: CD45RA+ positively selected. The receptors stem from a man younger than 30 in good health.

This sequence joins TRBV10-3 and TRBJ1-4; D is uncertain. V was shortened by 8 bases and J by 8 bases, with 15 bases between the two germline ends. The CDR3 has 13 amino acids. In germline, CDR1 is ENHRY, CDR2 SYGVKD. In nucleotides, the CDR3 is TGTGCCATCTCGGACGGGCAAGGGGAAAAACTGTTTTTT. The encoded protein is CAISDGQGEKLFF.

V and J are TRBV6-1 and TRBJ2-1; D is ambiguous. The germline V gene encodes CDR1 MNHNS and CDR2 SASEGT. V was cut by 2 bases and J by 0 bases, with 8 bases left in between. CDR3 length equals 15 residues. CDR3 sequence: CASSEYRNSYNEQFF. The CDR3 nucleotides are TGTGCCAGCAGTGAATACAGAAACTCCTACAATGAGCAGTTCTTC.

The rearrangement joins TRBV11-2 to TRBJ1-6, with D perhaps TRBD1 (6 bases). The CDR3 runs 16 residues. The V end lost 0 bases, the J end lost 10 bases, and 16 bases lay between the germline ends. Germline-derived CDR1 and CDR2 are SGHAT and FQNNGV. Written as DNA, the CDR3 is TGTGCCAGCAGCTTAGATCCGGGGGCCGTAGACTCACCCCTCCACTTT. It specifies CASSLDPGAVDSPLHF.

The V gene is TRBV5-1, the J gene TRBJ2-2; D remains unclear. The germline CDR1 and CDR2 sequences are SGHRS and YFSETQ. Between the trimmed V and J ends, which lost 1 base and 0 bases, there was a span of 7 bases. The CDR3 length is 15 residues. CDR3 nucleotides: TGCGCCAGCAGCTTGAGAACTACGAACACCGGGGAGCTGTTTTTT. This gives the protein CASSLRTTNTGELFF.

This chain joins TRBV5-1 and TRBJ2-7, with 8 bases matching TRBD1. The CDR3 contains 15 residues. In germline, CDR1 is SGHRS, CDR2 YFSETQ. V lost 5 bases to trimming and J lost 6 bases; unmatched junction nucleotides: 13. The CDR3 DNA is TGCGCCAGCAGAACAAGGGCAGGGGGCGGAAGCGAGCAGTACTTC. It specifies CASRTRAGGGSEQYF.

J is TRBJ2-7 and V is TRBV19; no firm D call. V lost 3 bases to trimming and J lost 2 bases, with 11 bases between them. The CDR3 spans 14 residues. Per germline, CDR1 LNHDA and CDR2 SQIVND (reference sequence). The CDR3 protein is CASSIPGRTYEQYF. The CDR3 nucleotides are TGTGCCAGTAGTATCCCTGGACGGACCTACGAGCAGTACTTC. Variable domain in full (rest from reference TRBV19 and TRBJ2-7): DGGITQSPKYLFRKEGQNVTLSCEQNLNHDAMYWYRQDPGQGLRLIYYSQIVNDFQKGDIAEGYSVSREKKESFPLTVTSAQKNPTAFYLCASSIPGRTYEQYFGPGTRLTVT.

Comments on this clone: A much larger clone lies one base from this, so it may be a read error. The CDR3 DNA sequence: TGTGCCAGCAGCTTAGGGGCAGGGGGCGATGGCTACACCTTC. Translation gives CASSLGAGGDGYTF. The chain employs TRBV7-3 and TRBJ1-2; 8 bases are shared with TRBD1. This CDR3 spans 14 amino acids. Losses at the gene ends were 2 bases for V and 6 bases for J; bases not matched to a gene: 5. Looked up from germline, CDR1 is SGHTA and CDR2 is FQGTGA.

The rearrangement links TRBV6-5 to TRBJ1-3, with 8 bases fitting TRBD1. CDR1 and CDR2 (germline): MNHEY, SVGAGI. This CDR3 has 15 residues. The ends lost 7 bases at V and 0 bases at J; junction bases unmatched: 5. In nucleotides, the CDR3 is TGTGCCAGCACCAAACAGGGGGGCTCTGGAAACACCATATATTTT. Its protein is CASTKQGGSGNTIYF.

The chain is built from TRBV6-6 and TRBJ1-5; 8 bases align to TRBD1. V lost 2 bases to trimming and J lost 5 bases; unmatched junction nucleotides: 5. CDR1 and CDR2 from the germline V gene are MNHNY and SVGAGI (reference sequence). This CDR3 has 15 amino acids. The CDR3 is CASSYPTGDDQPQHF. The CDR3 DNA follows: TGTGCCAGCAGTTACCCGACAGGGGACGATCAGCCCCAGCATTTT.

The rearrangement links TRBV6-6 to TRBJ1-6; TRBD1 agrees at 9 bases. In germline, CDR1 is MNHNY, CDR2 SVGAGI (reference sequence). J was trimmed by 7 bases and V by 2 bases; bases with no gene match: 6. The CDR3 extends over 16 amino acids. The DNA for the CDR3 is TGTGCCAGCAGTTACGGGTTGACAGGGGGAAATTCACCCCTCCACTTT. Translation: CASSYGLTGGNSPLHF.

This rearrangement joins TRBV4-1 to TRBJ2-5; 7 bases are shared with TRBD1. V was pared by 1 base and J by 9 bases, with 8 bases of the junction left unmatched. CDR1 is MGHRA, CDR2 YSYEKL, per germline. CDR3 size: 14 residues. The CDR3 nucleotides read TGCGCCAGCAGCCAAGGGGACAGCCGGGCACCCCAGTACTTC. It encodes CASSQGDSRAPQYF.

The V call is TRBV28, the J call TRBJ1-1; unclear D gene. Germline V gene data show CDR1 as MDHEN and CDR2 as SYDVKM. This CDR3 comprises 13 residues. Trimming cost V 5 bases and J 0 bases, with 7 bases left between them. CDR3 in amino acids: CASSATLNTEAFF. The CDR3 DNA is TGTGCCAGCAGTGCTACACTGAACACTGAAGCTTTCTTT.

The CDR3 DNA sequence: TGTGCCAGCAGCGAACAGGCTTTCTCTGGAAACACCATATATTTT. Translated, it gives CASSEQAFSGNTIYF. The chain uses TRBV6-1 and TRBJ1-3, with a possible D match to TRBD1 (5 bases). The CDR3 sequence is 15 residues long. Between the trimmed V and J ends, which lost 6 bases and 0 bases, there was a span of 12 bases. Germline V CDR1 and CDR2: MNHNS, SASEGT.

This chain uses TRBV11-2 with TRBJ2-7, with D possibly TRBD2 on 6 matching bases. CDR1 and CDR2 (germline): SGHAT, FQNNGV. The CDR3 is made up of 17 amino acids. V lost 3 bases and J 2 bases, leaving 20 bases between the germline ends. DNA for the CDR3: TGTGCCAGCAGCTTTAGGGGAGGTGGGGCTCAGACCTACGAGCAGTACTTC. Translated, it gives CASSFRGGGAQTYEQYF. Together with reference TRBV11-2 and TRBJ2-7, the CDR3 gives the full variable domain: EAGVAQSPRYKIIEKRQSVAFWCNPISGHATLYWYQQILGQGPKLLIQFQNNGVVDDSQLPKDRFSAERLKGVDSTLKIQPAKLEDSAVYLCASSFRGGGAQTYEQYFGPGTRLTVT.

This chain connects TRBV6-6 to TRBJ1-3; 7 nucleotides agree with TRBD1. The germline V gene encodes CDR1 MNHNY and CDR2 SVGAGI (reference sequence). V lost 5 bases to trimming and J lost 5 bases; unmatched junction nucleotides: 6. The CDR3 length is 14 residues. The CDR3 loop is CASSGGTVRNTIYF. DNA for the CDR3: TGTGCCAGCAGTGGGGGGACAGTAAGAAACACCATATATTTT.

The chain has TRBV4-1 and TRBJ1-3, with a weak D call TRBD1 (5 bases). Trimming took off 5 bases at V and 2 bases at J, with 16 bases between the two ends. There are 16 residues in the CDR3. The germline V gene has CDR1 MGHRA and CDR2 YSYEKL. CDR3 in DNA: TGCGCCAGCAGCTCACAGGTCGGGAAGGCTGGAAACACCATATATTTT. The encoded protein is CASSSQVGKAGNTIYF.

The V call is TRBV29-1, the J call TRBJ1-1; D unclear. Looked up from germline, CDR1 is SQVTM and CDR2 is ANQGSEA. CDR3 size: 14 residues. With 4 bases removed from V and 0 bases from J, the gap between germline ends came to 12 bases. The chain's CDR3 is CSVVIGQMNTEAFF. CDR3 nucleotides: TGCAGCGTTGTAATCGGGCAGATGAACACTGAAGCTTTCTTT.

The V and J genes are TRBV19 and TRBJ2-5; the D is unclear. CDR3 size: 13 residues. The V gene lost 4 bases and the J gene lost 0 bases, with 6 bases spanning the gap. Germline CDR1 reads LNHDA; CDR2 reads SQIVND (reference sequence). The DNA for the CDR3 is TGTGCCAGTAGTAGGGGATACCAAGAGACCCAGTACTTC. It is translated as CASSRGYQETQYF.

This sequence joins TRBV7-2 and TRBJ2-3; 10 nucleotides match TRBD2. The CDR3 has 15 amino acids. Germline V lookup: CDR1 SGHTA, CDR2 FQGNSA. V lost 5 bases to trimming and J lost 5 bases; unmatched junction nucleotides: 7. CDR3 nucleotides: TGTGCCAGCAGCGCCTCTAGCGGGAGTGTAGATACGCAGTATTTT. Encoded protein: CASSASSGSVDTQYF. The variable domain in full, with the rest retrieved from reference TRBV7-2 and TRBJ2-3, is GAGVSQSPSNKVTEKGKDVELRCDPISGHTALYWYRQSLGQGLEFLIYFQGNSAPDKSGLPSDRFSAERTGGSVSTLTIQRTQQEDSAVYLCASSASSGSVDTQYFGPGTRLTVL.

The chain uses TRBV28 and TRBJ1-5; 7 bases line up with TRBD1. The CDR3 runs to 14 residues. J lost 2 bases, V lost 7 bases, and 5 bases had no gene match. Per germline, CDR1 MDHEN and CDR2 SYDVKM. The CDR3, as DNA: TGTGCCAGCACCGGGACAGCGGGCAATCAGCCCCAGCATTTT. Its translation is CASTGTAGNQPQHF.

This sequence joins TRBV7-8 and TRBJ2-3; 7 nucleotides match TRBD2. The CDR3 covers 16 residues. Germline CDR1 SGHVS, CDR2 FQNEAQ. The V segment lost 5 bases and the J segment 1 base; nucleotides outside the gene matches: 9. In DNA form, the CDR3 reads TGTGCCAGCAGCCCGCGACTAGCAGAGCGCACAGATACGCAGTATTTT. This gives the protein CASSPRLAERTDTQYF.